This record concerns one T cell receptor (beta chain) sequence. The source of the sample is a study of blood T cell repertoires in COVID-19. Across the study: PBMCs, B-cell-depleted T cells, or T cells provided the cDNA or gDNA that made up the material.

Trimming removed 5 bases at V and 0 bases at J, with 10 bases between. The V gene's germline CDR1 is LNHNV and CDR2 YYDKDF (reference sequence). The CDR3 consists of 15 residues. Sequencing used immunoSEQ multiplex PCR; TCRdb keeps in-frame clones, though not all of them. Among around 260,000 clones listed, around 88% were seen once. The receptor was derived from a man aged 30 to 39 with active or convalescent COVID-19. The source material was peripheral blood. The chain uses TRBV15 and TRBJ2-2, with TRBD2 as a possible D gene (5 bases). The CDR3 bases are TGTGCCACCAGCCCGAGAGGGACGAACACCGGGGAGCTGTTTTTT. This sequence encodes CATSPRGTNTGELFF.